This T cell receptor beta chain comes out of a study of early T cells in non-severe SARS-CoV-2 infection. The protocol attached unique molecular identifiers to individual cDNA molecules. MiXCR was run by TCRdb on the 5' RACE reads, yielding one entry per CDR3 protein. Among over 80,000 distinct CDR3 sequences, more than 13% were seen once, and the ten largest hold roughly 9.8%. This clonotype was counted ten times or more. The CDR3 runs to 12 residues. The germline V gene has CDR1 LGHDT and CDR2 YNNKEL (reference sequence). V dropped 0 bases and J dropped 5 bases, with 5 bases sitting between them. Sequenced material: whole blood. The chain combines TRBV3-1 with TRBJ2-7; D is uncertain. This receptor was taken from an adult who was a healthcare worker with PCR-confirmed SARS-CoV-2 infection or an uninfected control (not recorded which). The CDR3 reads CASSQEPHEQYF. Written as DNA, the CDR3 is TGTGCCAGCAGCCAAGAACCCCACGAGCAGTACTTC.